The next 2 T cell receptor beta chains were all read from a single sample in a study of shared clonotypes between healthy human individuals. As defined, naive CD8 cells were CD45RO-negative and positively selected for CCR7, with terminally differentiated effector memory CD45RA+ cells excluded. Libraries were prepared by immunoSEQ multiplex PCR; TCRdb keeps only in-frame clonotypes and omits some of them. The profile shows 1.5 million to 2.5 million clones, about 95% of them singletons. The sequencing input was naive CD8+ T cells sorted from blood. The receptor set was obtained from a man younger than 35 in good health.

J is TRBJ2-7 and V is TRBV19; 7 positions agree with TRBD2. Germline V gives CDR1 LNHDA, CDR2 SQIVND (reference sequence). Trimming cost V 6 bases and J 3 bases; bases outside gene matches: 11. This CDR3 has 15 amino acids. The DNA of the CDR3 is TGTGCCAGTAGCCTTGATCGCCGGGAGGACTACGAGCAGTACTTC. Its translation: CASSLDRREDYEQYF.

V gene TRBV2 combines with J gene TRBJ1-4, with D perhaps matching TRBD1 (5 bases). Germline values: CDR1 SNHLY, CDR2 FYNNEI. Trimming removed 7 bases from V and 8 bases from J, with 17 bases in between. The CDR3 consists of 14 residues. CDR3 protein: CASIELAEGEKLFF. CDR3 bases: TGTGCCAGCATCGAACTAGCGGAGGGGGAAAAACTGTTTTTT.